This T cell receptor (beta chain) was recorded in a study of T cell responses to AZD1222 COVID-19 vaccine. Study results and caveats: Researchers took repertoire samples only after the peak T cell response had come. Donors, mostly white British, included more females; clonal diversity was possibly underestimated.

The length of the CDR3 is 15 residues. Germline lookup yields CDR1 MNHNY and CDR2 SVGAGI (reference sequence). V shed 6 bases and J shed 0 bases, with 15 bases lying between them. Clones were sequenced by immunoSEQ multiplex PCR, and TCRdb holds only the in-frame ones, with some missing. The sample records roughly 250,000 clones, more than 85% being singletons. About this clone itself: The antigen remains unidentified.

The receptor's source is an adult in good health. V usage is TRBV6-6 and J usage is TRBJ2-7, with D maybe TRBD1 (6 bases). The sample here was peripheral blood, taken on day 0 of AZD1222 vaccination. CDR3 protein: CASSPAGQPSYEQYF. As DNA, the CDR3 is TGTGCCAGCAGCCCCGCCGGACAGCCCTCCTACGAGCAGTACTTC.